The rows below give T cell receptor beta chains drawn from one sample of a study of T cells in Graves' hyperthyroidism and ophthalmopathy. TCRdb itself ran the multiplex PCR reads through MiXCR, one entry per CDR3 protein. The sample gives roughly 570,000 distinct CDR3 sequences, roughly 50% of which show up once; 15% to 20% is in the top ten. The sequencing sample was made of peripheral blood or thyroid tissue (not recorded which). These receptors came from an adult woman with Graves' disease, either hyperthyroidism or ophthalmopathy (not recorded which). Each CDR3 is given with its conserved first and last residue. A D gene is named only where the DNA matches it firmly. Clone sizes are given selectively: once, few, many, or a class where the clone is expanded.

CDR3aa | CDR3nt | j_gene | abundance | v_gene | d_gene
CASSFATGPALMNTEAFF | TGTGCCAGCAGCTTCGCGACAGGGCCCGCACTCATGAACACTGAAGCTTTCTTT | TRBJ1-1 | NA | TRBV7-6 | TRBD1
CASSRGAVTEAFF | TGTGCCAGTAGTAGGGGGGCCGTCACTGAAGCTTTCTTT | TRBJ1-1 | NA | TRBV19 | NA
CASSAGQDSYNSPLHF | TGCGCCAGCAGCGCAGGACAGGACTCCTATAATTCACCCCTCCACTTT | TRBJ1-6 | NA | TRBV5-1 | TRBD1
CASSFPGSEAFF | TGTGCCAGCAGCTTTCCTGGGTCTGAAGCTTTCTTT | TRBJ1-1 | many | TRBV7-9 | NA
CASSAQSSYEQYF | TGCGCCAGCAGCGCACAGTCCTCCTACGAGCAGTACTTC | TRBJ2-7 | many | TRBV5-1 | NA
CASSTHRDRANSPLHF | TGTGCCAGTAGTACCCACCGGGACAGGGCGAATTCACCCCTCCACTTT | TRBJ1-6 | NA | TRBV19 | TRBD1
CASSLETPNYGYTF | TGCGCCAGCAGTTTGGAAACCCCTAACTATGGCTACACCTTC | TRBJ1-2 | many | TRBV5-1 | NA
CASSPQAGVDGYTF | TGTGCCAGCTCACCGCAAGCAGGGGTTGATGGCTACACCTTC | TRBJ1-2 | many | TRBV18 | NA
CAISKNLGLAGGGVTGELFF | TGTGCCATCAGTAAGAACTTGGGACTAGCGGGAGGAGGAGTCACCGGGGAGCTGTTTTTT | TRBJ2-2 | many | TRBV10-3 | TRBD2
CASSEGWQEQFF | TGTGCCAGCAGTGAAGGATGGCAGGAGCAGTTCTTC | TRBJ2-1 | NA | TRBV2 | NA